The next 8 T cell receptor beta chains were all read from a single sample in a study of post-analysis software for immune sequencing data (dated by TCRdb to the mid-2010s). Results the study describes overall, beyond this receptor: Roughly 5 TRBV segments, including TRBV5-6, TRBV5-1 and TRBV20-1, were significantly more frequent in patients than controls.

Libraries came from PCR. Sequencing was carried out with an Illumina HiSeq 2500. To reduce PCR and sequencing biases, unique molecular identifiers were incorporated into the TCR beta cDNA libraries. TCRdb reanalyzed the raw reads on its own, using fastp at Q25 for trimming and MiXCR for clone calling, and kept in-frame beta chains. Entries that share a CDR3 protein sequence are merged under the most common genes and DNA. This sample has about 820,000 distinct CDR3 sequences in its table, and about 53% of those were observed once. The ten biggest clones cover about 4.8% of the sample. Their specific antigens are unknown. The sequencing sample was made of blood. The receptors derive from a girl aged 10 to 17 with multiple sclerosis.

Only a few counts were recorded for this clonotype. The CDR3 loop is CSASTRSLYNEQFF. The CDR3 DNA follows: TGCAGTGCTAGTACCCGCTCGCTCTACAATGAGCAGTTCTTC. This chain uses TRBV20-1 with TRBJ2-1; D uncertain. V lost 3 bases to trimming and J lost 3 bases, with 12 bases between them. The germline V gene encodes CDR1 DFQATT and CDR2 SNEGSKA (reference sequence). The CDR3 consists of 14 residues.

The chain couples TRBV12-3 or TRBV12-4 to TRBJ1-2; the D is unclear. The CDR3 is made up of 13 amino acids. Between the trimmed V and J ends, which lost 5 bases and 7 bases, there was a span of 14 bases. CDR3 amino acids: CASSRGGPLGYTF. In DNA, the CDR3 is TGTGCCAGCAGTCGTGGTGGGCCCCTTGGCTACACCTTC.

This clonotype was counted a few times. V usage is TRBV12-3 or TRBV12-4 and J usage is TRBJ2-7; TRBD2 matches 8 bases. With 3 bases clipped from V and 0 bases from J, the junction kept 7 bases outside the gene matches. The CDR3 length is 16 residues. Here the CDR3 DNA reads TGTGCCAGCAGTTTCAGCGGAGCGGGGGCCTCCTACGAGCAGTACTTC. This codes for CASSFSGAGASYEQYF.

In its sample, this clonotype was seen a few times. This rearrangement joins TRBV27 to TRBJ2-5; 12 nucleotides match TRBD1. The J call may not be correct, given that the DNA end is closer to TRBJ2-7. The CDR3 totals 16 residues. Germline CDR1 is MNHEY and CDR2 is SMNVEV (reference sequence). The CDR3 nucleotides read TGTGCCAGCAGTGCTCTTACGGGACAGGGGGCTGTCGAGCAGTACTTC. This gives the protein CASSALTGQGAVEQYF.

V and J are TRBV7-9 and TRBJ2-3; D call uncertain. This CDR3 is built from 15 residues. The germline V gene has CDR1 SEHNR and CDR2 FQNEAQ (reference sequence). Trimming left V 5 bases short and J 4 bases short, with 16 bases between. This CDR3 is CASSQNYRVADTQYF. The DNA of the CDR3 is TGTGCCAGCAGCCAAAATTATCGGGTGGCAGATACGCAGTATTTT.

The chain combines TRBV9 with TRBJ1-1; D is unclear. Germline V lookup: CDR1 SGDLS, CDR2 YYNGEE. The length of the CDR3 is 15 residues. V was clipped by 0 bases and J by 1 base, with 10 bases between them. The CDR3 DNA follows: TGTGCCAGCAGCGTAGAACCGGACCGGAACACTGAAGCTTTCTTT. This translates into CASSVEPDRNTEAFF.

The V call is TRBV6-5, the J call TRBJ2-4; TRBD2 is a possible D gene (7 bases). Germline V gene sequence: CDR1 MNHEY, CDR2 SVGAGI. Trimming removed 0 bases at V and 0 bases at J, with 15 bases between. The CDR3 covers 18 residues. CDR3 protein: CASSYSTGRGAAKNIQYF. CDR3 sequence (DNA): TGTGCCAGCAGTTACTCTACGGGACGGGGGGCAGCCAAAAACATTCAGTACTTC.

In this sample, this clonotype turned up many times. J is TRBJ2-5 and V is TRBV28; D is unresolved. The V gene's germline CDR1 is MDHEN and CDR2 SYDVKM. CDR3 length: 14 amino acids. V dropped 2 bases and J dropped 5 bases, with 12 bases sitting between them. Written as DNA, the CDR3 is TGTGCCAGCAGTTTAGGGTGGGGTGGCGAGACCCAGTACTTC. It codes for CASSLGWGGETQYF.